These T cell receptor beta chains were read from a single sample in a study of cytotoxic CD8 clonotypes in ibrutinib-treated CLL. The data were produced by immunoSEQ multiplex PCR, yet TCRdb's version contains in-frame clones alone and is incomplete. The table has some 65,000 clones, 45% to 65% seen once; the top ten hold under 15%. Specimen: PBMCs, collected after 12 months of ibrutinib treatment. The receptors derive from a human donor with chronic lymphocytic leukemia. Each CDR3 is given with its conserved first and last residue. The order of the fields is clone size, V gene, D gene, J gene, CDR3 protein, CDR3 DNA. D genes are given only for firm matches. Size is omitted from some rows. Given values are once, few, many or a class for expanded clones.

clone size: -
V gene: TRBV5-4
D gene: -
J gene: TRBJ1-2
CDR3 protein: CASSLSGQVKGYTF
CDR3 DNA: TGTGCCAGCAGCTTGTCCGGGCAGGTTAAAGGCTACACCTTC

clone size: -
V gene: TRBV27
D gene: -
J gene: TRBJ1-2
CDR3 protein: CASSSKGEGYGYTF
CDR3 DNA: TGTGCCAGCAGTTCTAAAGGAGAAGGCTATGGCTACACCTTC

clone size: -
V gene: TRBV5-4
D gene: -
J gene: TRBJ2-5
CDR3 protein: CASSLARYQETQYF
CDR3 DNA: TGTGCCAGCAGCTTGGCACGGTACCAAGAGACCCAGTACTTC

clone size: -
V gene: TRBV28
D gene: -
J gene: TRBJ1-1
CDR3 protein: CASSLWLPPEAFF
CDR3 DNA: TGTGCCAGCAGTTTGTGGCTTCCCCCTGAAGCTTTCTTT

clone size: -
V gene: TRBV28
D gene: TRBD1
J gene: TRBJ1-2
CDR3 protein: CASSLWGDRSGYTF
CDR3 DNA: TGTGCCAGCAGTTTATGGGGGGACAGATCGGGCTACACCTTC

clone size: -
V gene: TRBV6-6
D gene: -
J gene: TRBJ2-5
CDR3 protein: CASSRTTVETQYF
CDR3 DNA: TGTGCCAGCAGTAGGACGACGGTAGAGACCCAGTACTTC

clone size: -
V gene: TRBV29-1
D gene: TRBD2
J gene: TRBJ2-2
CDR3 protein: CSVDRLAGRPGELFF
CDR3 DNA: TGCAGCGTTGACAGACTAGCGGGACGACCCGGGGAGCTGTTTTTT

clone size: many
V gene: TRBV7-9
D gene: -
J gene: TRBJ1-4
CDR3 protein: CASSLGDGGREKLFF
CDR3 DNA: TGTGCCAGCAGCTTAGGTGACGGGGGACGAGAAAAACTGTTTTTT

clone size: few
V gene: TRBV12-2
D gene: -
J gene: TRBJ2-1
CDR3 protein: CASRPIAGGLNEQFF
CDR3 DNA: TGTGCAAGTCGACCTATAGCGGGGGGGTTGAATGAGCAGTTCTTC

clone size: -
V gene: TRBV7-9
D gene: -
J gene: TRBJ2-5
CDR3 protein: CASSLERASEGETQYF
CDR3 DNA: TGTGCCAGCAGCTTAGAGCGGGCTAGCGAGGGTGAGACCCAGTACTTC

clone size: -
V gene: TRBV11-3
D gene: TRBD2
J gene: TRBJ2-1
CDR3 protein: CASSPNSGTRNNEQFF
CDR3 DNA: TGTGCCAGCAGCCCGAATAGCGGGACTCGAAACAATGAGCAGTTCTTC

clone size: -
V gene: TRBV2
D gene: -
J gene: TRBJ1-5
CDR3 protein: CASSEGAAGGHF
CDR3 DNA: TGTGCCAGCAGTGAAGGTGCAGCCGGGGGGCATTTT

clone size: -
V gene: TRBV28
D gene: -
J gene: TRBJ1-3
CDR3 protein: CASSFPGSGNTIYF
CDR3 DNA: TGTGCCAGCAGTTTTCCGGGGTCTGGAAACACCATATATTTT

clone size: many
V gene: TRBV11-3
D gene: TRBD2
J gene: TRBJ2-1
CDR3 protein: CASSPLAGQTNEQFF
CDR3 DNA: TGTGCCAGCAGCCCACTAGCGGGCCAAACCAATGAGCAGTTCTTC

clone size: -
V gene: TRBV5-4
D gene: TRBD1
J gene: TRBJ2-5
CDR3 protein: CASSTPGQGRTETQYF
CDR3 DNA: TGTGCCAGCAGCACACCGGGACAGGGGCGTACGGAGACCCAGTACTTC

clone size: -
V gene: TRBV6-6
D gene: -
J gene: TRBJ2-5
CDR3 protein: CASSVTSGTQYF
CDR3 DNA: TGTGCCAGCAGTGTGACCTCGGGGACCCAGTACTTC

clone size: many
V gene: TRBV7-9
D gene: -
J gene: TRBJ1-2
CDR3 protein: CASSFGTNYGYTF
CDR3 DNA: TGTGCCAGCAGCTTTGGGACTAACTATGGCTACACCTTC

clone size: many
V gene: TRBV27
D gene: -
J gene: TRBJ1-1
CDR3 protein: CASSLSVNTEAFF
CDR3 DNA: TGTGCCAGCAGTTTATCAGTGAACACTGAAGCTTTCTTT

clone size: once
V gene: TRBV6-1
D gene: -
J gene: TRBJ2-7
CDR3 protein: CASSANRRASGSYEQYF
CDR3 DNA: TGTGCCAGCAGTGCTAACCGGAGGGCCTCGGGTAGCTACGAGCAGTACTTC

clone size: many
V gene: TRBV29-1
D gene: -
J gene: TRBJ1-5
CDR3 protein: CSADQGPNQPQHF
CDR3 DNA: TGCAGCGCCGACCAGGGCCCCAATCAGCCCCAGCATTTT

clone size: few
V gene: TRBV5-6
D gene: TRBD1
J gene: TRBJ2-1
CDR3 protein: CASSLIQQGWNEQFF
CDR3 DNA: TGTGCCAGCAGCTTGATACAACAGGGGTGGAATGAGCAGTTCTTC

clone size: -
V gene: TRBV28
D gene: TRBD2
J gene: TRBJ2-7
CDR3 protein: CASRAGTSFHEQYF
CDR3 DNA: TGTGCCAGCCGAGCCGGGACTAGCTTCCACGAGCAGTACTTC

clone size: -
V gene: TRBV6-1
D gene: TRBD2
J gene: TRBJ2-7
CDR3 protein: CASRDSGTLLYEQYF
CDR3 DNA: TGTGCCAGCAGAGATAGCGGGACTCTCCTTTACGAGCAGTACTTC

clone size: few
V gene: TRBV7-9
D gene: -
J gene: TRBJ2-3
CDR3 protein: CASSLGVNTLSTDTQYF
CDR3 DNA: TGTGCCAGCAGCTTAGGGGTAAATACATTGTCGACAGATACGCAGTATTTT

clone size: -
V gene: TRBV15
D gene: -
J gene: TRBJ2-3
CDR3 protein: CATSRVGVGTDTQYF
CDR3 DNA: TGTGCCACCAGCAGAGTGGGGGTGGGCACAGATACGCAGTATTTT

clone size: -
V gene: TRBV18
D gene: -
J gene: TRBJ2-3
CDR3 protein: CASSRDTDTQYF
CDR3 DNA: TGTGCCAGCTCTCGCGACACAGATACGCAGTATTTT

clone size: few
V gene: TRBV10-3
D gene: -
J gene: TRBJ2-7
CDR3 protein: CAISGLAGRVEQYF
CDR3 DNA: TGTGCCATCAGTGGCCTAGCAGGAAGAGTCGAGCAGTACTTC

clone size: -
V gene: TRBV4-1
D gene: TRBD1
J gene: TRBJ2-3
CDR3 protein: CASSQDASGTVNTDTQYF
CDR3 DNA: TGCGCCAGCAGCCAAGATGCCTCCGGGACAGTAAACACAGATACGCAGTATTTT

clone size: -
V gene: TRBV5-1
D gene: -
J gene: TRBJ2-7
CDR3 protein: CASSPLGGYEQYF
CDR3 DNA: TGCGCCAGCAGCCCATTGGGGGGTTACGAGCAGTACTTC